This is a list of T cell receptor beta chains from one sample in a study of cytomegalovirus exposure and HLA in healthy donors. Some clones are missing from TCRdb's copy, which holds only in-frame ones; the method was immunoSEQ multiplex PCR. The sample carries around 200,000 clones, over 70% recorded once. Input material: PBMCs. These receptors originate from a woman aged 55-75 years in good health and CMV-seropositive. Each CDR3 is given with its conserved first and last residue. The order of the fields is V gene, clone size, D gene, J gene, CDR3 protein, CDR3 DNA. The D gene is left open where the match is weak. Clone size, where shown, is once, few, many, or a class for clones that have expanded.

v_gene: TRBV7-9; abundance: NA; d_gene: NA; j_gene: TRBJ1-2; CDR3aa: CASTDVGGGYGYTF; CDR3nt: TGTGCCAGCACCGATGTCGGGGGGGGCTATGGCTACACCTTC
v_gene: TRBV27; abundance: NA; d_gene: NA; j_gene: TRBJ2-6; CDR3aa: CASSFSYSGANVLTF; CDR3nt: TGTGCCAGCAGTTTTTCGTACTCTGGGGCCAACGTCCTGACTTTC
v_gene: TRBV6-1; abundance: NA; d_gene: TRBD1; j_gene: TRBJ1-2; CDR3aa: CASGIGTGIFYGYTF; CDR3nt: TGTGCCAGCGGCATTGGGACAGGGATTTTCTATGGCTACACCTTC
v_gene: TRBV9; abundance: NA; d_gene: NA; j_gene: TRBJ2-1; CDR3aa: CASSVQVYNEQFF; CDR3nt: TGTGCCAGCAGCGTTCAGGTTTACAATGAGCAGTTCTTC
v_gene: TRBV5-1; abundance: NA; d_gene: TRBD1; j_gene: TRBJ1-1; CDR3aa: CASSPGTVNTEAFF; CDR3nt: TGCGCCAGCAGCCCTGGGACAGTTAACACTGAAGCTTTCTTT
v_gene: TRBV25-1; abundance: few; d_gene: NA; j_gene: TRBJ2-7; CDR3aa: CASSGTFSSYEQYF; CDR3nt: TGTGCCAGCAGCGGGACTTTTTCCTCCTACGAGCAGTACTTC
v_gene: TRBV21-1; abundance: NA; d_gene: NA; j_gene: TRBJ1-4; CDR3aa: CASSLQVWRFINEKLFF; CDR3nt: TGTGCCAGCAGCTTACAGGTGTGGCGCTTCATTAATGAAAAACTGTTTTTT
v_gene: TRBV5-4; abundance: NA; d_gene: TRBD2; j_gene: TRBJ2-7; CDR3aa: CASSLEGLAGGSYEQYF; CDR3nt: TGTGCCAGCAGCTTGGAGGGACTAGCGGGGGGCTCCTACGAGCAGTACTTC
v_gene: TRBV6-6; abundance: NA; d_gene: TRBD1; j_gene: TRBJ1-2; CDR3aa: CASRSDRIYGYTF; CDR3nt: TGTGCCAGCAGGTCGGACAGGATATATGGCTACACCTTC
v_gene: TRBV2; abundance: few; d_gene: NA; j_gene: TRBJ1-5; CDR3aa: CASSSGRYGGPQHF; CDR3nt: TGTGCCAGCAGCAGTGGACGGTACGGGGGGCCCCAGCATTTT
v_gene: TRBV30; abundance: NA; d_gene: TRBD1; j_gene: TRBJ1-1; CDR3aa: CACLRQGGTEAFF; CDR3nt: TGTGCCTGCCTGCGACAGGGGGGGACTGAAGCTTTCTTT
v_gene: TRBV19; abundance: NA; d_gene: TRBD2; j_gene: TRBJ2-3; CDR3aa: CASSPLPGGGRDTQYF; CDR3nt: TGTGCCAGTAGTCCACTTCCGGGAGGGGGGAGAGATACGCAGTATTTT
v_gene: TRBV12-5; abundance: NA; d_gene: TRBD1; j_gene: TRBJ1-2; CDR3aa: CASGQTGGYGYTF; CDR3nt: TGTGCTAGTGGCCAGACAGGGGGCTATGGCTACACCTTC
v_gene: TRBV6-5; abundance: NA; d_gene: NA; j_gene: TRBJ2-7; CDR3aa: CASSYSGNYEQYF; CDR3nt: TGTGCCAGCAGTTATTCAGGGAACTACGAGCAGTACTTC
v_gene: TRBV18; abundance: NA; d_gene: NA; j_gene: TRBJ2-7; CDR3aa: CASSLRSGVFGEQYF; CDR3nt: TGTGCCAGCTCCCTTCGGTCGGGGGTCTTTGGCGAGCAGTACTTC
v_gene: TRBV6-1; abundance: NA; d_gene: NA; j_gene: TRBJ1-5; CDR3aa: CASSEKQGYSNQPQHF; CDR3nt: TGTGCCAGCAGTGAAAAGCAGGGATATAGCAATCAGCCCCAGCATTTT
v_gene: TRBV27; abundance: NA; d_gene: TRBD2; j_gene: TRBJ2-7; CDR3aa: CASSLDGLASYEQYF; CDR3nt: TGTGCCAGCAGTTTAGACGGACTAGCGAGTTACGAGCAGTACTTC
v_gene: TRBV4-1; abundance: NA; d_gene: TRBD2; j_gene: TRBJ2-5; CDR3aa: CASSQGSGGIQETQYF; CDR3nt: TGCGCCAGCAGCCAAGGCAGCGGGGGGATCCAAGAGACCCAGTACTTC
v_gene: TRBV28; abundance: few; d_gene: NA; j_gene: TRBJ2-5; CDR3aa: CASSFPGAGKETQYF; CDR3nt: TGTGCCAGCAGTTTTCCCGGTGCAGGGAAAGAGACCCAGTACTTC
v_gene: TRBV9; abundance: few; d_gene: NA; j_gene: TRBJ2-3; CDR3aa: CASSATPLRADTQYF; CDR3nt: TGTGCCAGCAGCGCGACACCTCTGAGGGCAGATACGCAGTATTTT
v_gene: TRBV28; abundance: NA; d_gene: NA; j_gene: TRBJ1-1; CDR3aa: CASSPGTMNTEAFF; CDR3nt: TGTGCCAGCAGTCCCGGTACCATGAACACTGAAGCTTTCTTT
v_gene: TRBV7-2; abundance: NA; d_gene: TRBD2; j_gene: TRBJ2-7; CDR3aa: CASSRLAGDEQYF; CDR3nt: TGTGCCAGCAGCAGACTAGCGGGAGACGAGCAGTACTTC
v_gene: TRBV18; abundance: NA; d_gene: NA; j_gene: TRBJ2-2; CDR3aa: CASSPNGRVTGELFF; CDR3nt: TGTGCCAGCTCACCAAACGGCAGGGTCACCGGGGAGCTGTTTTTT
v_gene: TRBV30; abundance: NA; d_gene: NA; j_gene: TRBJ1-6; CDR3aa: CAWSGDIYNSPLHF; CDR3nt: TGTGCCTGGTCAGGGGACATCTATAATTCACCCCTCCACTTT
v_gene: TRBV19; abundance: few; d_gene: NA; j_gene: TRBJ2-1; CDR3aa: CATAQRESEQFF; CDR3nt: TGTGCCACCGCGCAGAGGGAGAGTGAGCAGTTCTTC